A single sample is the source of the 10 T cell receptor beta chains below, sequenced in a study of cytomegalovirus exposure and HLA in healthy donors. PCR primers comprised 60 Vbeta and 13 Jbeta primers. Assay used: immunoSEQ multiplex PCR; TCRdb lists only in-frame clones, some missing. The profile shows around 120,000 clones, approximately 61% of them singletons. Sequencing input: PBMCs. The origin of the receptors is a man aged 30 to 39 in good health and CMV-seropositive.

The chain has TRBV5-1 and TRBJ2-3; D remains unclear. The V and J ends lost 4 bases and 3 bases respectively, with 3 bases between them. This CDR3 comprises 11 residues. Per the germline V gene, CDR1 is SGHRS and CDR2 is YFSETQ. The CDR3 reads CASSQTDTQYF. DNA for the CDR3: TGCGCCAGCAGCCAAACAGATACGCAGTATTTT. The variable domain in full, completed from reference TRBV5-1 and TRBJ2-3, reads KAGVTQTPRYLIKTRGQQVTLSCSPISGHRSVSWYQQTPGQGLQFLFEYFSETQRNKGNFPGRFSGRQFSNSRSEMNVSTLELGDSALYLCASSQTDTQYFGPGTRLTVL.

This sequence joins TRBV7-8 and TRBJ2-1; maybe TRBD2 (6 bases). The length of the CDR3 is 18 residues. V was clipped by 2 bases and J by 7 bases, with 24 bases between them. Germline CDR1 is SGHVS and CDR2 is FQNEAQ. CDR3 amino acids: CASSLMGNLAFHKNEQFF. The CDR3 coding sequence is TGTGCCAGCAGCTTAATGGGGAATCTAGCGTTCCATAAGAATGAGCAGTTCTTC.

CDR3 sequence (DNA): TGTGCCAGCAGCTTACAGGGGGCGAACTACGAGCAGTACTTC. This translates into CASSLQGANYEQYF. The rearrangement links TRBV11-3 to TRBJ2-7; 8 bases line up with TRBD1. V shed 2 bases, J shed 3 bases, and the junction held 3 bases outside the gene matches. The CDR3 runs 14 residues. The germline CDR1 and CDR2 sequences are SGHNT and YENEEA.

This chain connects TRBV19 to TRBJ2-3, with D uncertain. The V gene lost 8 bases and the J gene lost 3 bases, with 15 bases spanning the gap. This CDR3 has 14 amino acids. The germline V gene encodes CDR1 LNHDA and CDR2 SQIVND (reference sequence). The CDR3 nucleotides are TGTGCCAGTCAGAGGTCCCCGCCGACAGATACGCAGTATTTT. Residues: CASQRSPPTDTQYF. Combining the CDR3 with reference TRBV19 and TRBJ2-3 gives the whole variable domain DGGITQSPKYLFRKEGQNVTLSCEQNLNHDAMYWYRQDPGQGLRLIYYSQIVNDFQKGDIAEGYSVSREKKESFPLTVTSAQKNPTAFYLCASQRSPPTDTQYFGPGTRLTVL.

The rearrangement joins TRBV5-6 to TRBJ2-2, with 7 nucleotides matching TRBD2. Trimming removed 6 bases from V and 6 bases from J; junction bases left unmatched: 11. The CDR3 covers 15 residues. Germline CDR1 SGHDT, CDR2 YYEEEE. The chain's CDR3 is CASIPQREFAGELFF. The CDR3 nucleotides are TGTGCCAGCATCCCCCAGCGGGAATTTGCCGGGGAGCTGTTTTTT.

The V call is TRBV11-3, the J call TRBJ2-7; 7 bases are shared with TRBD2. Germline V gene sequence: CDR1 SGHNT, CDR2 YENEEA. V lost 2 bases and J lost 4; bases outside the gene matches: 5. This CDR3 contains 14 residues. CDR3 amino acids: CASSLYAGEYEQYF. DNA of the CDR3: TGTGCCAGCAGCTTATATGCGGGAGAGTACGAGCAGTACTTC.

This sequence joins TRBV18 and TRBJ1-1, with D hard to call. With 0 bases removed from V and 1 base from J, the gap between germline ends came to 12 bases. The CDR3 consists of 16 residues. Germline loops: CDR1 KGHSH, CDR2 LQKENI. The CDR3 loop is CASSPPVLTSNTEAFF. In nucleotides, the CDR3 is TGTGCCAGCTCACCACCCGTCCTAACCTCGAACACTGAAGCTTTCTTT. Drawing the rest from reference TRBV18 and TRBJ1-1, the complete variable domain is NAGVMQNPRHLVRRRGQEARLRCSPMKGHSHVYWYRQLPEEGLKFMVYLQKENIIDESGMPKERFSAEFPKEGPSILRIQQVVRGDSAAYFCASSPPVLTSNTEAFFGQGTRLTVV.

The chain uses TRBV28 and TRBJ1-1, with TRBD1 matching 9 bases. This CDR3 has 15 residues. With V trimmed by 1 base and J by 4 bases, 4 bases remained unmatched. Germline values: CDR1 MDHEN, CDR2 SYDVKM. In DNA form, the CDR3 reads TGTGCCAGCAGTTTATTTGGACAGGGGACCACTGAAGCTTTCTTT. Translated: CASSLFGQGTTEAFF.

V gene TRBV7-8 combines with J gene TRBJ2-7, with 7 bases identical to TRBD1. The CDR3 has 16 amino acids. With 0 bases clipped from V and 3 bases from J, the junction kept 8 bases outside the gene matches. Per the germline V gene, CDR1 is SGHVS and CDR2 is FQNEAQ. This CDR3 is CASSLAMTGLNYEQYF. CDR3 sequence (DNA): TGTGCCAGCAGCTTAGCGATGACAGGGTTGAACTACGAGCAGTACTTC.

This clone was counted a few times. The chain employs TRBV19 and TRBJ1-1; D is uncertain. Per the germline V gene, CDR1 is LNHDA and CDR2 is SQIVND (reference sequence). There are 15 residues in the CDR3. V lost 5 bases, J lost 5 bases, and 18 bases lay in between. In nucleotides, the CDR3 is TGTGCCAGTAGTCCATCGAACGAGTTCGGGACTGAAGCTTTCTTT. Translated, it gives CASSPSNEFGTEAFF.